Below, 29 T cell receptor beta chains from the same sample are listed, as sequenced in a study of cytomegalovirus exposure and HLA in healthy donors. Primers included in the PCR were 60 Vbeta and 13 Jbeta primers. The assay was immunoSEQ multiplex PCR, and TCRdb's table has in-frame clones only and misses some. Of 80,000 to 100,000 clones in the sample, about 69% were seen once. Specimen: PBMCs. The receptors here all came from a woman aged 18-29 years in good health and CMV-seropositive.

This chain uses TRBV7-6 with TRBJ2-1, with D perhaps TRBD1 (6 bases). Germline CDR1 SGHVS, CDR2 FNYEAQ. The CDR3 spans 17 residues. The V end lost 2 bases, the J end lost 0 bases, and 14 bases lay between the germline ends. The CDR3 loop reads CASSLFRQAASYNEQFF. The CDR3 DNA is TGTGCCAGCAGCTTATTTAGACAGGCCGCCTCCTACAATGAGCAGTTCTTC.

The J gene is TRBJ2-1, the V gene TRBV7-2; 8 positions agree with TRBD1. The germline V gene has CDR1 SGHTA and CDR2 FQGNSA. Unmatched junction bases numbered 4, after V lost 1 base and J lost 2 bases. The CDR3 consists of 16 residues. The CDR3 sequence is CASSLGGQATYNEQFF. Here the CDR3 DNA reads TGTGCCAGCAGCTTAGGGGGACAGGCGACCTACAATGAGCAGTTCTTC. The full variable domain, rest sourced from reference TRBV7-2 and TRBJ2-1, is GAGVSQSPSNKVTEKGKDVELRCDPISGHTALYWYRQSLGQGLEFLIYFQGNSAPDKSGLPSDRFSAERTGGSVSTLTIQRTQQEDSAVYLCASSLGGQATYNEQFFGPGTRLTVL.

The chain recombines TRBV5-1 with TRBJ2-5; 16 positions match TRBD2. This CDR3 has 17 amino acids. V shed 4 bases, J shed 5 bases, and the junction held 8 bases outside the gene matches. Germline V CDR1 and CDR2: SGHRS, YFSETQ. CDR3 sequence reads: CASSVGLAGGVGETQYF. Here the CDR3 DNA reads TGCGCCAGCAGCGTGGGACTAGCGGGAGGGGTAGGGGAGACCCAGTACTTC.

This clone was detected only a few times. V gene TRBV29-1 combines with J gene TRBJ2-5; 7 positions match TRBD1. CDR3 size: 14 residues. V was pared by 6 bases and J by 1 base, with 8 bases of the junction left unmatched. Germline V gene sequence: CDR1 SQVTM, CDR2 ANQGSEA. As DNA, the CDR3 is TGCAGCGTGGGTCTGGGGACAGTCCAAGAGACCCAGTACTTC. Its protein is CSVGLGTVQETQYF.

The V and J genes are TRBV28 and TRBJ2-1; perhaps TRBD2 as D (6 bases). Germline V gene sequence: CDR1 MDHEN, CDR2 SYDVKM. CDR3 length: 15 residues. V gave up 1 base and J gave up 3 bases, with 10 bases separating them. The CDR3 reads CASSLFGGDYNEQFF. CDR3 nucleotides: TGTGCCAGCAGTTTATTTGGCGGGGACTACAATGAGCAGTTCTTC. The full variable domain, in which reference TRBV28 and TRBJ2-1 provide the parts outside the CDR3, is DVKVTQSSRYLVKRTGEKVFLECVQDMDHENMFWYRQDPGLGLRLIYFSYDVKMKEKGDIPEGYSVSREKKERFSLILESASTNQTSMYLCASSLFGGDYNEQFFGPGTRLTVL.

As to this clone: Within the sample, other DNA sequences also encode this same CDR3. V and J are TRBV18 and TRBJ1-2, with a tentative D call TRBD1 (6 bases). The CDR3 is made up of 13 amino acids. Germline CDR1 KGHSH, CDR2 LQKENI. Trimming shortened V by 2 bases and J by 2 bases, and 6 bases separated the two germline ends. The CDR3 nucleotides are TGTGCCAGCTCACCAGACAGGAACTATGGCTACACCTTC. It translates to CASSPDRNYGYTF.

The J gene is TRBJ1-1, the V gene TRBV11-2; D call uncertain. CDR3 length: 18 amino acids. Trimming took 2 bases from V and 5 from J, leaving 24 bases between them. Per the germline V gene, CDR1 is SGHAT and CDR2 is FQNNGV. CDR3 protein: CASSLHPRSGGRKTEAFF. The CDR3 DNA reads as TGTGCCAGCAGCTTACATCCGAGGAGTGGAGGGAGAAAGACTGAAGCTTTCTTT.

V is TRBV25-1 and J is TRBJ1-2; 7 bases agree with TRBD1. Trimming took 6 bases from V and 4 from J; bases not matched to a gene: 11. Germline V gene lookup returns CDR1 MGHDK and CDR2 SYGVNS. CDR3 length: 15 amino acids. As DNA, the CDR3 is TGTGCCAGCAGCCCGGCGGGACAGCCAGCCTATGGCTACACCTTC. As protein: CASSPAGQPAYGYTF.

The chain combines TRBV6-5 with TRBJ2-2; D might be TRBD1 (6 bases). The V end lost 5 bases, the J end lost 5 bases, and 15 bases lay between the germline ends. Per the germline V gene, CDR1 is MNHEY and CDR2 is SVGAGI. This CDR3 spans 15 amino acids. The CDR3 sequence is CASSTGNQETGELFF. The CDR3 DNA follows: TGTGCCAGCAGTACAGGGAATCAGGAAACCGGGGAGCTGTTTTTT.

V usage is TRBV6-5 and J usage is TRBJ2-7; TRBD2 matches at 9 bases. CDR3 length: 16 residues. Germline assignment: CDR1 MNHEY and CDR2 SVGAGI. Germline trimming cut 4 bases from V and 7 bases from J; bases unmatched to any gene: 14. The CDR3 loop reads CASSSGRREGRGEQYF. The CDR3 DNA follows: TGTGCCAGCAGTTCCGGACGGCGGGAGGGCCGAGGAGAGCAGTACTTC.

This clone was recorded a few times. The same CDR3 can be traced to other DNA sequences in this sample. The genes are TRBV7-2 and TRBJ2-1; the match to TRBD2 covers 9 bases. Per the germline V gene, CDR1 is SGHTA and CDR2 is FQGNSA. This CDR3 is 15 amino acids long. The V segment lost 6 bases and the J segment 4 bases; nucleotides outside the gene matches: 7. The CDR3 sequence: CASRLAGGRYNEQFF. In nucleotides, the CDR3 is TGTGCCAGCAGGCTTGCGGGAGGGCGGTACAATGAGCAGTTCTTC.

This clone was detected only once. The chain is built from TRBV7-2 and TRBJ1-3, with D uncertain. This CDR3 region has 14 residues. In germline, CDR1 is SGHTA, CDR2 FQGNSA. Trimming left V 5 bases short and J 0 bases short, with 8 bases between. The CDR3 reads CASSPVASGNTIYF. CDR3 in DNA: TGTGCCAGCAGCCCGGTAGCCTCTGGAAACACCATATATTTT. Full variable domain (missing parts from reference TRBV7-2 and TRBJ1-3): GAGVSQSPSNKVTEKGKDVELRCDPISGHTALYWYRQSLGQGLEFLIYFQGNSAPDKSGLPSDRFSAERTGGSVSTLTIQRTQQEDSAVYLCASSPVASGNTIYFGEGSWLTVV.

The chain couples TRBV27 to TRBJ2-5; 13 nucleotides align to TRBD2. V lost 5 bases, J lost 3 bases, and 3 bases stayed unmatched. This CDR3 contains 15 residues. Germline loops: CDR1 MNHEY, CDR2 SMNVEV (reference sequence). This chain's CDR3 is CASSPGTSGKETQYF. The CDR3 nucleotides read TGTGCCAGCAGTCCCGGGACTAGCGGGAAAGAGACCCAGTACTTC.

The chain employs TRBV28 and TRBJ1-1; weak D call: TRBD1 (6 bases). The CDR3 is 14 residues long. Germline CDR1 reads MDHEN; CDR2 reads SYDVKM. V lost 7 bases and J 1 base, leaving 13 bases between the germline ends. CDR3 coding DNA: TGTGCCAGCATTCAGGGGTTCCGGAACACTGAAGCTTTCTTT. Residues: CASIQGFRNTEAFF.

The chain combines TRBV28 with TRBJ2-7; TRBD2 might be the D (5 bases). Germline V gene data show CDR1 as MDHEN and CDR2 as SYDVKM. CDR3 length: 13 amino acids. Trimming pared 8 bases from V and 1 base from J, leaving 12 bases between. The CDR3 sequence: CASLRGSSYEQYF. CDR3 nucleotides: TGTGCCAGCCTGAGAGGGTCTTCCTACGAGCAGTACTTC.

The CDR3 sequence: CSGVGDRAHGYTF. CDR3 nucleotides: TGCAGCGGTGTAGGGGACAGGGCGCATGGCTACACCTTC. V usage is TRBV29-1 and J usage is TRBJ1-2, with 9 bases that match TRBD1. V shed 7 bases, J shed 6 bases, and the junction held 9 bases outside the gene matches. Looked up from germline, CDR1 is SQVTM and CDR2 is ANQGSEA. This CDR3 comprises 13 residues.

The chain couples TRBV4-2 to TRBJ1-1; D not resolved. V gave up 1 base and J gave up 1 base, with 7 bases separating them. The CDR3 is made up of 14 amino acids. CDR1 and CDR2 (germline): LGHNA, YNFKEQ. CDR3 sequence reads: CASSQASENTEAFF. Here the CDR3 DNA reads TGTGCCAGCAGCCAAGCCAGTGAGAACACTGAAGCTTTCTTT.

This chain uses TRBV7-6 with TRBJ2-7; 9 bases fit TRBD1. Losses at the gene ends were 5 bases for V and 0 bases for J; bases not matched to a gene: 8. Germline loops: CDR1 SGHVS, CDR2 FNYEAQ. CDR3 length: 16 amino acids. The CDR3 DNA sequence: TGTGCCAGCAGCGGGGCCGGGACAGGGTTCTCCTACGAGCAGTACTTC. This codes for CASSGAGTGFSYEQYF. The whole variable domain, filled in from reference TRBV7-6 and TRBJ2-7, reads GAGVSQSPRYKVTKRGQDVALRCDPISGHVSLYWYRQALGQGPEFLTYFNYEAQQDKSGLPNDRFSAERPEGSISTLTIQRTEQRDSAMYRCASSGAGTGFSYEQYFGPGTRLTVT.

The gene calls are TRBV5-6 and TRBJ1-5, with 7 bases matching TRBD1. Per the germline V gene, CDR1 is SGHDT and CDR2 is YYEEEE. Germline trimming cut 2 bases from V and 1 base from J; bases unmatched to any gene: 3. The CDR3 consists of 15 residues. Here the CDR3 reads CASSFGQESNQPQHF. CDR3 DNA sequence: TGTGCCAGCAGCTTCGGACAGGAGAGCAATCAGCCCCAGCATTTT.

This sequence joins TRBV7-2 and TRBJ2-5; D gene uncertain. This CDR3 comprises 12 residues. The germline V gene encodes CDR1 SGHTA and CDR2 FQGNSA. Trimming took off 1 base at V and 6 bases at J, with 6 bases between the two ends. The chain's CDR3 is CASSLGRQTQYF. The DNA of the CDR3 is TGTGCCAGCAGCTTAGGGCGGCAGACCCAGTACTTC.

CDR3: CASSSWGTAMNTEAFF. The DNA for the CDR3 is TGTGCCAGCAGTTCTTGGGGGACAGCGATGAACACTGAAGCTTTCTTT. The chain uses TRBV6-5 and TRBJ1-1; 7 positions agree with TRBD1. CDR1 is MNHEY and CDR2 is SVGAGI in the germline V gene. Trimming at V came to 4 bases and at J to 0 bases, leaving 8 bases not matched to a gene. The CDR3 consists of 16 residues.

CDR3 nucleotides: TGTGCCAGCTCACCACCTGACAGGGGTGACATTCAGTACTTC. Translation gives CASSPPDRGDIQYF. The chain joins TRBV18 to TRBJ2-4, with TRBD1 matching over 8 bases. Germline CDR1 and CDR2: KGHSH and LQKENI. V gave up 0 bases and J gave up 8 bases; unmatched junction bases: 3. This CDR3 has 14 residues.

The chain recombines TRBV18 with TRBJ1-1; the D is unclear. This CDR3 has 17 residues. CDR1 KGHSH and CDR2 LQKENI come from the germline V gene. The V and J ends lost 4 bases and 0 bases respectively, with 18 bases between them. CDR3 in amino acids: CASSLTRGEAMNTEAFF. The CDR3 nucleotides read TGTGCCAGCTCACTAACAAGAGGAGAGGCTATGAACACTGAAGCTTTCTTT.

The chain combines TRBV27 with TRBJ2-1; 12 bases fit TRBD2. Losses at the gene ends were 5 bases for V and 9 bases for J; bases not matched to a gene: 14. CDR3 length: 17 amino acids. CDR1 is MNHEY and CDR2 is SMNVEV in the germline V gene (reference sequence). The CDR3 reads CASSPRSLAGGPGEQFF. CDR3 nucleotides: TGTGCCAGCAGTCCCCGCAGCCTAGCGGGAGGGCCAGGTGAGCAGTTCTTC.

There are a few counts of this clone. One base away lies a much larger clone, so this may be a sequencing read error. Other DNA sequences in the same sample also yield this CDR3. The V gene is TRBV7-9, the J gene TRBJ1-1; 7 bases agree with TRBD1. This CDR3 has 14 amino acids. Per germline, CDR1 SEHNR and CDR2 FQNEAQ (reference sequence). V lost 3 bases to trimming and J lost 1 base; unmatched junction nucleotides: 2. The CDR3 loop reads CASSLGQPNTEAFF. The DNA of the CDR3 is TGTGCCAGCAGCTTGGGACAGCCGAACACTGAAGCTTTCTTT.

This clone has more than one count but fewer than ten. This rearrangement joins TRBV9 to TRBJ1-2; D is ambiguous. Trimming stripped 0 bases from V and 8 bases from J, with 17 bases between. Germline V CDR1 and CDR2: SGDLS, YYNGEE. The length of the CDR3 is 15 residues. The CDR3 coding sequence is TGTGCCAGCAGCGTAGCTACGGGGAGGGAACAAGGCTACACCTTC. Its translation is CASSVATGREQGYTF.

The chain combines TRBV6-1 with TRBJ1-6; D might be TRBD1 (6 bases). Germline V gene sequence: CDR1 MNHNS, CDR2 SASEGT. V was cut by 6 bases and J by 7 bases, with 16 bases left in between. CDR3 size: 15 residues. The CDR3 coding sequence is TGTGCCAGCAGCCCAGGGGTGGTCGGAAATTCACCCCTCCACTTT. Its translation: CASSPGVVGNSPLHF.

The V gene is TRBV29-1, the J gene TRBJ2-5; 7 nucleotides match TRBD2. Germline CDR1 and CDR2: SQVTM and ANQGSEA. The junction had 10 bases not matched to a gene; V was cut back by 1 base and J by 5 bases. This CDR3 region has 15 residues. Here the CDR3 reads CSVEAGAGRAETQYF. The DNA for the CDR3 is TGCAGCGTTGAAGCTGGGGCAGGGAGGGCTGAGACCCAGTACTTC.

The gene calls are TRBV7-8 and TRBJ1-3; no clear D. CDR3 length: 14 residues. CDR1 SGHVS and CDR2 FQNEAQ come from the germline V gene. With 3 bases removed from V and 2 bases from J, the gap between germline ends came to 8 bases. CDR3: CASSLGPAGNTIYF. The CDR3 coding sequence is TGTGCCAGCAGCTTGGGCCCCGCTGGAAACACCATATATTTT.